This T cell receptor (beta chain) emerged from a study of cytomegalovirus exposure and HLA in healthy donors. The donors were in the roughly 120-subject validation cohort; that cohort was separate from the approximately 670-subject first cohort. In the case of this clone: No antigen is known for it.

From germline, CDR1 is SGHRS and CDR2 YFSETQ. Trimming stripped 3 bases from V and 0 bases from J, with 10 bases between. The CDR3 consists of 15 residues. Using immunoSEQ multiplex PCR, the repertoire was profiled, and TCRdb retains in-frame clones only, with some absent. In the table there are 76,000 or so clones, approximately 94% of which are singletons. General observations from the study: The study labeled roughly 160 TCR beta chains cytomegalovirus-associated. As was reported, the classifier diagnosed cytomegalovirus status with high specificity and sensitivity.

The chain joins TRBV5-1 to TRBJ1-3, with no clear D. The sample was PBMCs. The TCR was taken from a woman under 30 in good health and CMV-seropositive. As DNA, the CDR3 is TGCGCCAGCAGCTCACTTTCCGACTCTGGAAACACCATATATTTT. Translated: CASSSLSDSGNTIYF.